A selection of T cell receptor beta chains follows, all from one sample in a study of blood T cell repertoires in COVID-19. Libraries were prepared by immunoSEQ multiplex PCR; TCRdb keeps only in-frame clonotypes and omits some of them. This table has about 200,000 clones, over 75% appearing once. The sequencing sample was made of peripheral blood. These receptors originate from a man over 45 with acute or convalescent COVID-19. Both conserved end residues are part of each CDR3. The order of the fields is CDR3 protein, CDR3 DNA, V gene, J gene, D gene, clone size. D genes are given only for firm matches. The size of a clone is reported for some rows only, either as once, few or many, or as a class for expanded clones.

CDR3aa: CASSLQRNQPQHF
CDR3nt: TGTGCCAGCAGCTTACAGAGAAATCAGCCCCAGCATTTT
v_gene: TRBV5-6
j_gene: TRBJ1-5
d_gene: -
abundance: few

CDR3aa: CASNLGGRHNSPLHF
CDR3nt: TGTGCCAGCAACCTAGGGGGACGGCATAATTCACCCCTCCACTTT
v_gene: TRBV7-8
j_gene: TRBJ1-6
d_gene: -
abundance: -

CDR3aa: CASSLRGLAGTYEQYF
CDR3nt: TGTGCCAGCAGCTTAAGGGGGCTAGCGGGAACCTACGAGCAGTACTTC
v_gene: TRBV7-8
j_gene: TRBJ2-7
d_gene: TRBD2
abundance: -

CDR3aa: CASSDPRGRKTDTQYF
CDR3nt: TGTGCCAGCAGTGACCCCCGCGGGAGGAAGACAGATACGCAGTATTTT
v_gene: TRBV6-4
j_gene: TRBJ2-3
d_gene: TRBD2
abundance: -

CDR3aa: CASSYATGFSEKLFF
CDR3nt: TGTGCCAGCAGTTACGCGACAGGGTTCTCGGAAAAACTGTTTTTT
v_gene: TRBV6-2/TRBV6-3
j_gene: TRBJ1-4
d_gene: TRBD1
abundance: -

CDR3aa: CASGGGRGNQPQHF
CDR3nt: TGCGCCAGCGGGGGGGGACGGGGCAATCAGCCCCAGCATTTT
v_gene: TRBV10-2
j_gene: TRBJ1-5
d_gene: -
abundance: once

CDR3aa: CASSQDVSYYGYTF
CDR3nt: TGTGCCAGCAGCCAAGATGTCAGTTACTATGGCTACACCTTC
v_gene: TRBV4-2
j_gene: TRBJ1-2
d_gene: -
abundance: -

CDR3aa: CASSLAGLAASSTDTQYF
CDR3nt: TGTGCCAGCAGCTTGGCAGGACTAGCGGCGAGTAGCACAGATACGCAGTATTTT
v_gene: TRBV5-6
j_gene: TRBJ2-3
d_gene: TRBD2
abundance: -

CDR3aa: CASSLVGESNQPQHF
CDR3nt: TGTGCCAGCAGCTTGGTCGGGGAGAGCAATCAGCCCCAGCATTTT
v_gene: TRBV5-4
j_gene: TRBJ1-5
d_gene: -
abundance: -

CDR3aa: CATSSAGEVQETQYF
CDR3nt: TGTGCCACCAGCTCAGCGGGAGAGGTCCAAGAGACCCAGTACTTC
v_gene: TRBV24-1
j_gene: TRBJ2-5
d_gene: TRBD2
abundance: -

CDR3aa: CASSLRPAGAHEQYF
CDR3nt: TGTGCCAGCAGCTTACGTCCAGCGGGAGCCCACGAGCAGTACTTC
v_gene: TRBV11-1
j_gene: TRBJ2-7
d_gene: TRBD2
abundance: -

CDR3aa: CASSEHGRAQHF
CDR3nt: TGTGCCAGCAGTGAACATGGGAGAGCCCAGCATTTT
v_gene: TRBV12-3/TRBV12-4
j_gene: TRBJ1-5
d_gene: -
abundance: -

CDR3aa: CASDFRAGGNGELFF
CDR3nt: TGTGCCAGCGACTTCCGAGCGGGAGGGAACGGGGAGCTGTTTTTT
v_gene: TRBV7-8
j_gene: TRBJ2-2
d_gene: TRBD2
abundance: -

CDR3aa: CASSGRLAGGPEQYF
CDR3nt: TGCGCCAGCAGCGGCAGACTAGCGGGAGGCCCCGAGCAGTACTTC
v_gene: TRBV5-1
j_gene: TRBJ2-7
d_gene: TRBD2
abundance: -

CDR3aa: CASSSTGLNYGYTF
CDR3nt: TGTGCCAGCAGTTCGACAGGACTTAACTATGGCTACACCTTC
v_gene: TRBV28
j_gene: TRBJ1-2
d_gene: -
abundance: -

CDR3aa: CASSPPSRTDTDTQYF
CDR3nt: TGTGCCAGCTCACCACCGTCGCGAACCGACACAGATACGCAGTATTTT
v_gene: TRBV18
j_gene: TRBJ2-3
d_gene: -
abundance: few

CDR3aa: CASSLAKYQPQHF
CDR3nt: TGTGCCAGCAGCTTAGCGAAGTATCAGCCCCAGCATTTT
v_gene: TRBV5-8
j_gene: TRBJ1-5
d_gene: -
abundance: -

CDR3aa: CASSMMASGGPGTGELFF
CDR3nt: TGTGCCAGTAGTATGATGGCTAGCGGGGGGCCCGGCACCGGGGAGCTGTTTTTT
v_gene: TRBV19
j_gene: TRBJ2-2
d_gene: TRBD2
abundance: -

CDR3aa: CASSFGNTEAFF
CDR3nt: TGTGCCAGCAGTTTCGGGAACACTGAAGCTTTCTTT
v_gene: TRBV28
j_gene: TRBJ1-1
d_gene: -
abundance: -

CDR3aa: CASSLVGGTEAFF
CDR3nt: TGTGCCAGCAGTTTGGTGGGCGGGACTGAAGCTTTCTTT
v_gene: TRBV27
j_gene: TRBJ1-1
d_gene: -
abundance: once

CDR3aa: CASSKQGISNQPQHF
CDR3nt: TGTGCCAGCAGTAAACAGGGGATTAGCAATCAGCCCCAGCATTTT
v_gene: TRBV28
j_gene: TRBJ1-5
d_gene: TRBD1
abundance: once

CDR3aa: CASSISGTGVNEQFF
CDR3nt: TGTGCCAGTAGTATAAGTGGGACAGGGGTCAATGAGCAGTTCTTC
v_gene: TRBV19
j_gene: TRBJ2-1
d_gene: TRBD1
abundance: -

CDR3aa: CASSLAESSYNEQFF
CDR3nt: TGCGCCAGCAGCTTGGCCGAGAGCTCCTACAATGAGCAGTTCTTC
v_gene: TRBV5-1
j_gene: TRBJ2-1
d_gene: -
abundance: -

CDR3aa: CASSHLTSGNTDTQYF
CDR3nt: TGTGCCAGCAGCCACTTGACTAGCGGAAACACAGATACGCAGTATTTT
v_gene: TRBV5-5
j_gene: TRBJ2-3
d_gene: TRBD2
abundance: -

CDR3aa: CATSRDRGSSNEQFF
CDR3nt: TGTGCCACCAGCAGAGATCGCGGGAGTAGCAATGAGCAGTTCTTC
v_gene: TRBV15
j_gene: TRBJ2-1
d_gene: TRBD2
abundance: -

CDR3aa: CASSWTNLHEQYF
CDR3nt: TGTGCCAGCAGTTGGACAAATCTGCACGAGCAGTACTTC
v_gene: TRBV12-3/TRBV12-4
j_gene: TRBJ2-7
d_gene: -
abundance: -

CDR3aa: CASSNRVGYTF
CDR3nt: TGTGCCAGCAGCAACAGGGTTGGCTACACCTTC
v_gene: TRBV6-6
j_gene: TRBJ1-2
d_gene: -
abundance: -

CDR3aa: CASRPGGNTGELFF
CDR3nt: TGTGCCAGCAGACCGGGTGGGAACACCGGGGAGCTGTTTTTT
v_gene: TRBV7-3
j_gene: TRBJ2-2
d_gene: -
abundance: -

CDR3aa: CASSFDRGRSSYNSPLHF
CDR3nt: TGTGCCAGCAGTTTTGATAGAGGTCGCAGCTCCTATAATTCACCCCTCCACTTT
v_gene: TRBV27
j_gene: TRBJ1-6
d_gene: -
abundance: -

CDR3aa: CASSQGARETQYF
CDR3nt: TGTGCCAGCAGCCAGGGGGCGCGGGAGACCCAGTACTTC
v_gene: TRBV25-1
j_gene: TRBJ2-5
d_gene: TRBD1
abundance: once

CDR3aa: CASSKSGFTEAFF
CDR3nt: TGTGCCAGTAGTAAATCAGGGTTTACTGAAGCTTTCTTT
v_gene: TRBV19
j_gene: TRBJ1-1
d_gene: -
abundance: -

CDR3aa: CASSLDLAREQYF
CDR3nt: TGTGCCAGCAGCCTTGACCTCGCGAGGGAGCAGTACTTC
v_gene: TRBV27
j_gene: TRBJ2-7
d_gene: -
abundance: -

CDR3aa: CASSLPGEVQPQHF
CDR3nt: TGTGCCAGCAGTTTACCCGGGGAGGTTCAGCCCCAGCATTTT
v_gene: TRBV28
j_gene: TRBJ1-5
d_gene: -
abundance: -

CDR3aa: CASTPLAGGNEQFF
CDR3nt: TGTGCCAGTACCCCTCTAGCGGGGGGGAATGAGCAGTTCTTC
v_gene: TRBV19
j_gene: TRBJ2-1
d_gene: TRBD2
abundance: -

CDR3aa: CASSFPGLAKNIQYF
CDR3nt: TGTGCCAGCAGTTTCCCAGGGTTAGCCAAAAACATTCAGTACTTC
v_gene: TRBV28
j_gene: TRBJ2-4
d_gene: -
abundance: once

CDR3aa: CASYHLRDETQYF
CDR3nt: TGTGCCAGCTACCACCTGCGGGACGAGACCCAGTACTTC
v_gene: TRBV18
j_gene: TRBJ2-5
d_gene: -
abundance: -

CDR3aa: CASSPTGGLQETQYF
CDR3nt: TGTGCCAGCAGCCCGACAGGAGGCCTACAAGAGACCCAGTACTTC
v_gene: TRBV11-2
j_gene: TRBJ2-5
d_gene: -
abundance: -

CDR3aa: CASSVWRTDITEAFF
CDR3nt: TGTGCCAGCAGCGTCTGGCGGACAGACATCACTGAAGCTTTCTTT
v_gene: TRBV7-9
j_gene: TRBJ1-1
d_gene: -
abundance: -

CDR3aa: CASSPRDRLATNEKLFF
CDR3nt: TGTGCCAGCAGCCCCCGGGACAGGCTTGCAACTAATGAAAAACTGTTTTTT
v_gene: TRBV7-9
j_gene: TRBJ1-4
d_gene: TRBD1
abundance: -

CDR3aa: CASSGGQGSQTGELFF
CDR3nt: TGTGCCAGCAGTGGAGGACAGGGTTCGCAAACCGGGGAGCTGTTTTTT
v_gene: TRBV2
j_gene: TRBJ2-2
d_gene: TRBD1
abundance: -

CDR3aa: CASSVEVTSGRRETQYF
CDR3nt: TGTGCCAGCAGCGTAGAAGTGACTAGCGGGAGGAGGGAGACCCAGTACTTC
v_gene: TRBV9
j_gene: TRBJ2-5
d_gene: TRBD2
abundance: few

CDR3aa: CASSRWEEYEQFF
CDR3nt: TGTGCCAGTAGTCGGTGGGAGGAGTATGAGCAGTTCTTC
v_gene: TRBV19
j_gene: TRBJ2-1
d_gene: -
abundance: -

CDR3aa: CASSYLASGRRRETQYF
CDR3nt: TGTGCCAGCAGTTACCTGGCTAGCGGGAGAAGACGGGAGACCCAGTACTTC
v_gene: TRBV6-2/TRBV6-3
j_gene: TRBJ2-5
d_gene: TRBD2
abundance: -

CDR3aa: CASASRDRYNSPLHF
CDR3nt: TGTGCCAGCGCGTCTCGGGACAGATATAATTCACCCCTCCACTTT
v_gene: TRBV7-2
j_gene: TRBJ1-6
d_gene: TRBD1
abundance: -

CDR3aa: CASSYSQGVVGSPLHF
CDR3nt: TGTGCCAGCAGTTACTCCCAGGGGGTAGTAGGTTCACCCCTCCACTTT
v_gene: TRBV6-5
j_gene: TRBJ1-6
d_gene: TRBD1
abundance: few

CDR3aa: CSAPGQGNIQYF
CDR3nt: TGCAGCGCGCCGGGACAGGGAAACATTCAGTACTTC
v_gene: TRBV29-1
j_gene: TRBJ2-4
d_gene: TRBD1
abundance: -

CDR3aa: CASSFGTGKETQYF
CDR3nt: TGCGCCAGCAGCTTCGGGACAGGAAAAGAGACCCAGTACTTC
v_gene: TRBV5-1
j_gene: TRBJ2-5
d_gene: TRBD1
abundance: -

CDR3aa: CASSFQNTEAFF
CDR3nt: TGTGCCAGCAGTTTTCAGAACACTGAAGCTTTCTTT
v_gene: TRBV28
j_gene: TRBJ1-1
d_gene: -
abundance: few

CDR3aa: CASSLGGNNSPLHF
CDR3nt: TGTGCCAGCAGTTTAGGGGGGAACAATTCACCCCTCCACTTT
v_gene: TRBV28
j_gene: TRBJ1-6
d_gene: -
abundance: -

CDR3aa: CASSPRGNTEAFF
CDR3nt: TGTGCCAGCAGTCCAAGGGGGAACACTGAAGCTTTCTTT
v_gene: TRBV12-3/TRBV12-4
j_gene: TRBJ1-1
d_gene: -
abundance: -

CDR3aa: CASSQGSQPYNEQFF
CDR3nt: TGCGCCAGCAGCCAAGGTAGTCAACCCTACAATGAGCAGTTCTTC
v_gene: TRBV4-3
j_gene: TRBJ2-1
d_gene: -
abundance: -

CDR3aa: CASSPQRTNIQYF
CDR3nt: TGTGCCAGCTCACCTCAGCGGACGAACATTCAGTACTTC
v_gene: TRBV18
j_gene: TRBJ2-4
d_gene: -
abundance: -

CDR3aa: CASSHVQNYNSPLHF
CDR3nt: TGCGCCAGCAGCCATGTACAGAACTATAATTCACCCCTCCACTTT
v_gene: TRBV4-1
j_gene: TRBJ1-6
d_gene: -
abundance: -

CDR3aa: CASSLTRGLAGSEQYF
CDR3nt: TGTGCCAGCAGCTTAACCCGCGGACTAGCGGGAAGCGAGCAGTACTTC
v_gene: TRBV7-9
j_gene: TRBJ2-7
d_gene: TRBD2
abundance: -

CDR3aa: CASSLKAGVFGQPQHF
CDR3nt: TGTGCCAGCAGTTTAAAGGCAGGGGTTTTCGGTCAGCCCCAGCATTTT
v_gene: TRBV27
j_gene: TRBJ1-5
d_gene: -
abundance: once

CDR3aa: CASSSDTGVRTYEQYF
CDR3nt: TGTGCCAGCAGTTCCGATACAGGGGTCCGGACCTACGAGCAGTACTTC
v_gene: TRBV5-8
j_gene: TRBJ2-7
d_gene: TRBD1
abundance: once

CDR3aa: CASSRQGGTEAFF
CDR3nt: TGTGCCAGCAGCCGACAGGGGGGTACTGAAGCTTTCTTT
v_gene: TRBV27
j_gene: TRBJ1-1
d_gene: TRBD1
abundance: once